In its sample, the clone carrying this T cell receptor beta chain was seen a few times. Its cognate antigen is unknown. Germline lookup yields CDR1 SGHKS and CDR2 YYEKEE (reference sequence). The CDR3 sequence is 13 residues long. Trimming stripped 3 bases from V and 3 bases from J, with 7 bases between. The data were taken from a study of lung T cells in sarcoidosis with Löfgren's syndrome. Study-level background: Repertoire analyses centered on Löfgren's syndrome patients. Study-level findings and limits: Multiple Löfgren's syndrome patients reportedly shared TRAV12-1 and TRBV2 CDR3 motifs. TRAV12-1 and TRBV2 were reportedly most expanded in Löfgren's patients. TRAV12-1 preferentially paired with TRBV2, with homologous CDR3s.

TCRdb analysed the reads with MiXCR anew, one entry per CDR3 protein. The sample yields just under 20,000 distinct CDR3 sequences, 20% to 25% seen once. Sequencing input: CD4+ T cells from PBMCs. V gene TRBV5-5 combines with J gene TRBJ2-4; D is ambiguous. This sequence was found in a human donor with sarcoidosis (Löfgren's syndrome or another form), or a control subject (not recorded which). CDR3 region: CASSYGRKNIQYF. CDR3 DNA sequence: TGTGCCAGCAGCTACGGACGCAAAAACATTCAGTACTTC.